This note documents a single T cell receptor beta chain sequence. Its antigen is unknown. The authors made TCR beta cDNA from about 500 ng total RNA with a constant-region primer. Slightly modified ARM-PCR, run as three nested multiplex PCR rounds, produced the TCR beta libraries. Each of the first two PCR rounds ran approximately 10 cycles with TRBV1-TRBV30 forward and C-beta reverse primers. Each CDR3 protein is one row after TCRdb ran MiXCR on the multiplex PCR reads. The sample yields approximately 330,000 distinct CDR3 sequences, approximately 65% seen once. Germline V lookup: CDR1 SEHNR, CDR2 FQNEAQ (reference sequence). This CDR3 has 17 residues. With 1 base clipped from V and 6 bases from J, the junction kept 8 bases outside the gene matches. The data stem from a study of tumor-infiltrating lymphocytes in primary liver carcinoma. Study-wide findings and caveats: For tumor-adjacent and tumor-blood pairs, overlap was less than that seen for tumor region pairs. The top-250-clone fraction was significantly higher in tumors than in blood (p = 0.039).

The blood RNA (from unsorted whole blood) was obtained, and germline DNA was also extracted. Chronic HBV infection, untreated so far, was present in the patients. The researchers drew about 4 milliliters of peripheral blood before surgery. Material for sequencing was peripheral blood. The V gene is TRBV7-9, the J gene TRBJ2-4; TRBD2 matches at 11 bases. This clonotype originated in a man aged 40-55 years with primary liver carcinoma and hepatitis B virus infection. CDR3 nucleotide sequence: TGTGCCAGCAGCTTAGTGAGCGGGACTAGCGGAGGAAACATTCAGTACTTC. This encodes CASSLVSGTSGGNIQYF.